A selection of T cell receptor beta chains follows, all from one sample in a study of blood T cell repertoires in COVID-19. Sequencing was performed with immunoSEQ multiplex PCR; in TCRdb, only in-frame clones are kept and a portion is missing. Found here are hundreds of thousands of clones, roughly nine tenths of them singletons; the top ten hold about 2.9%. Sequenced: peripheral blood. The source is a woman aged 25-40 years with COVID-19, enrolled during active disease. The CDR3 runs from the conserved cysteine through the conserved F or W. Each record gives: J gene, V gene, clone size, D gene, CDR3 DNA, CDR3 protein. The D gene is left open where the match is weak. Rows may omit the clone size; those that give it use once, few, many or a size class.

TRBJ2-7,TRBV5-1,NA,TRBD1,TGCGCCAGCAGCTTCGGACAGGAGTCCTACGAGCAGTACTTC,CASSFGQESYEQYF
TRBJ1-1,TRBV7-9,NA,NA,TGTGCCAGCAGCTCCCTCGGGGGTCTCACTGAAGCTTTCTTT,CASSSLGGLTEAFF
TRBJ1-2,TRBV11-2,NA,TRBD1,TGTGCCAGCAGCCGAATCGCAGGGGGTAACTATGGCTACACCTTC,CASSRIAGGNYGYTF
TRBJ2-5,TRBV27,NA,NA,TGTGCCAGCAGTTCAGGCATGCAAGAGACCCAGTACTTC,CASSSGMQETQYF
TRBJ2-1,TRBV4-2,NA,TRBD1,TGTGCCAGCAGCCTGGGACAGGGGAACAATGAGCAGTTCTTC,CASSLGQGNNEQFF
TRBJ2-1,TRBV25-1,NA,TRBD1,TGTGCCAGCAGTGAAAGTTTCAGGACAGGTAGCCTTGGTGAGCAGTTCTTC,CASSESFRTGSLGEQFF
TRBJ1-4,TRBV19,NA,NA,TGTGCCAGTAGTATTCCAGGGACTAATGAAAAACTGTTTTTT,CASSIPGTNEKLFF
TRBJ2-5,TRBV5-6,NA,TRBD1,TGTGCCAGCAGGCGAATGACAGGGGGAAGAGAGACCCAGTACTTC,CASRRMTGGRETQYF
TRBJ2-2,TRBV27,NA,TRBD1,TGTGCCAGCAGTTCCAGGGGGCCCGGGGAGCTGTTTTTT,CASSSRGPGELFF
TRBJ1-1,TRBV7-9,NA,NA,TGTGCCAGCAGCTTAGAAATACGCGGAGCTTTCTTT,CASSLEIRGAFF
TRBJ1-1,TRBV7-9,NA,TRBD1,TGTGCCAGCAGCGGACAGGGCGACCCGAACACTGAAGCTTTCTTT,CASSGQGDPNTEAFF
TRBJ2-3,TRBV3-1/TRBV3-2,NA,NA,TGTGCCAGCAGCCCCGGCAGGGCGTCGACAGATACGCAGTATTTT,CASSPGRASTDTQYF
TRBJ2-5,TRBV30,NA,NA,TGTGCCTGGAGTGTTCTAAGAGGAGAGACCCAGTACTTC,CAWSVLRGETQYF
TRBJ2-7,TRBV5-6,NA,NA,TGTGCCAGCATGGGATTTACAGGTTCCTACGAGCAGTACTTC,CASMGFTGSYEQYF
TRBJ2-7,TRBV15,NA,TRBD1,TGTGCCACCAGCGCCTGGGACAGACCCTACGAGCAGTACTTC,CATSAWDRPYEQYF
TRBJ1-6,TRBV5-1,NA,NA,TGCGCCAGCAGCTTGGAAGGGGGACGCAATTCACCCCTCCACTTT,CASSLEGGRNSPLHF
TRBJ1-4,TRBV11-2,NA,NA,TGTGCCAGCAGCTTAGACGGCGGTGTTGAAAAACTGTTTTTT,CASSLDGGVEKLFF
TRBJ2-7,TRBV19,few,NA,TGTGCCAGTAGTATAGGTCCAGGCTTCAACTACGAGCAGTACTTC,CASSIGPGFNYEQYF
TRBJ2-1,TRBV27,NA,TRBD2,TGTGCCAGCAGTTATGGGACTAGTTCTGATGAGCAGTTCTTC,CASSYGTSSDEQFF
TRBJ2-1,TRBV11-2,NA,NA,TGTGCCAGCAGCTTAGGGTCTGGGAGCCACAATGAGCAGTTCTTC,CASSLGSGSHNEQFF
TRBJ2-3,TRBV2,NA,TRBD2,TGTGCCAGCAGAAAACTAGCGGCTAGCACAGATACGCAGTATTTT,CASRKLAASTDTQYF
TRBJ2-2,TRBV18,NA,NA,TGTGCCAGCTCGTCTGAAAGCGACTCCGGGGAGCTGTTTTTT,CASSSESDSGELFF
TRBJ1-6,TRBV5-4,NA,NA,TGTGCCAGCAGCTTGGTTGGGCGGGATAATTCACCCCTCCACTTT,CASSLVGRDNSPLHF
TRBJ2-5,TRBV10-3,NA,NA,TGTGCCATCAGTGAGGACGCGTACAGGGTTCAAGAGACCCAGTACTTC,CAISEDAYRVQETQYF
TRBJ1-2,TRBV5-4,NA,NA,TGTGCCAGCAGCTTGACAGTCTATGGCTACACCTTC,CASSLTVYGYTF
TRBJ1-1,TRBV7-9,NA,NA,TGTGCCAGCAGTGCCGGGAAGGACACTGAAGCTTTCTTT,CASSAGKDTEAFF